These 14 T cell receptor beta chains were sequenced from one sample in a study of human T cells and chemical hapten exposure. Time point specified: patch test 3, about 24 weeks after DPC sensitization. Treatment denoted: therapeutic diphenylcyclopropenone sensitization with weekly scalp DPC. From the RACE reads, TCRdb called clonotypes with MiXCR, one entry per CDR3 protein. This table has under 200,000 distinct CDR3 sequences, roughly a quarter appearing once. The sequencing used whole blood, collected in connection with sensitization to the hapten diphenylcyclopropenone (DPC). These receptors were collected from a woman in her late teens or twenties with alopecia areata. Some clones in this sample may be carry-over from other donors' samples.

This clonotype appeared a few times. Germline is not matched at one junction end, which may reflect a read error. The chain employs TRBV18 and TRBJ1-6; D might be TRBD1 (6 bases). Germline assignment: CDR1 KGHSH and CDR2 LQKENI. CDR3 size: 13 residues. The CDR3 sequence: CASSPEGGSPLHF. The CDR3 region has the DNA TGTGCCAGTTCACCAGAGGGGGGTTCACCCCTCCACTTT.

The sample holds many counts of this clonotype. The chain combines TRBV7-9 with TRBJ2-7; 8 bases align to TRBD2. The CDR3 runs 17 residues. CDR1 and CDR2 (germline): SEHNR, FQNEAQ (reference sequence). The junction had 14 bases not matched to a gene; V was cut back by 4 bases and J by 3 bases. This CDR3 is CASSSTPKLADLYEQYF. CDR3 sequence (DNA): TGTGCCAGCAGCTCAACCCCGAAACTAGCGGACCTCTACGAGCAGTACTTC.

The rearrangement joins TRBV4-1 to TRBJ2-3, with TRBD1 matching over 7 bases. The CDR3 is made up of 19 amino acids. The ends lost 2 bases at V and 1 base at J; junction bases unmatched: 15. Germline CDR1 and CDR2: MGHRA and YSYEKL. CDR3 loop: CASSQLPLTGPWRTDTQYF. CDR3 bases: TGCGCCAGCAGCCAACTTCCTTTGACAGGGCCGTGGCGCACAGATACGCAGTATTTT.

Only a few counts were recorded for this clonotype. The rearrangement links TRBV9 to TRBJ2-7; 7 positions agree with TRBD1. The CDR3 contains 15 residues. The germline V gene encodes CDR1 SGDLS and CDR2 YYNGEE. Trimming removed 3 bases from V and 2 bases from J; junction bases left unmatched: 8. The CDR3 spells CASSARDSDTYEQYF. CDR3 in DNA: TGTGCCAGCAGCGCCCGGGACAGCGATACCTACGAGCAGTACTTC.

This clonotype was seen more than once but under ten times. The V gene is TRBV5-1, the J gene TRBJ2-1; D is uncertain. The CDR3 has 11 residues. CDR1 SGHRS and CDR2 YFSETQ come from the germline V gene. V lost 5 bases and J lost 7, with 7 bases in between. CDR3 DNA: TGCGCCAGCAGAAGGGATAATGAGCAGTTCTTC. Amino acid sequence: CASRRDNEQFF.

This clonotype was detected only a few times. This sequence joins TRBV11-1 and TRBJ1-1; D may be TRBD1 (5 bases). Germline CDR1 reads SGHAT; CDR2 reads FQDESV (reference sequence). With 5 bases removed from V and 9 bases from J, the gap between germline ends came to 19 bases. The CDR3 length is 14 residues. The CDR3 here is CASSPGTSGRKAFF. CDR3 nucleotide sequence: TGTGCCAGCAGCCCAGGGACGAGTGGGCGGAAAGCTTTCTTT.

This clonotype was seen a handful of times. The rearrangement links TRBV12-3 or TRBV12-4 to TRBJ1-2, with a tentative D call TRBD1 (5 bases). This CDR3 is built from 14 residues. With 5 bases removed from V and 3 bases from J, the gap between germline ends came to 13 bases. As DNA, the CDR3 is TGTGCCAGCAGTAGCCGGGACTTCGACTATGGCTACACCTTC. It yields the protein CASSSRDFDYGYTF.

J is TRBJ2-7 and V is TRBV5-6; 8 bases line up with TRBD1. CDR1 and CDR2 (germline): SGHDT, YYEEEE. This CDR3 comprises 14 residues. V shed 2 bases, J shed 5 bases, and the junction held 6 bases outside the gene matches. In nucleotides, the CDR3 is TGTGCCAGCAGCTTAGGGGGACAGGTCCACGAGCAGTACTTC. It translates to CASSLGGQVHEQYF.

The chain has TRBV4-1 and TRBJ2-1, with TRBD2 matching over 8 bases. The ends lost 6 bases at V and 9 bases at J; junction bases unmatched: 4. The CDR3 length is 12 residues. Germline lookup yields CDR1 MGHRA and CDR2 YSYEKL. The CDR3 bases are TGCGCCAGCAGATTCACTAGCGGTGAGCAGTTCTTC. Translating gives CASRFTSGEQFF.

This clonotype has only a few counts. The chain is built from TRBV29-1 and TRBJ1-3, with TRBD1 as a possible D gene (6 bases). Germline V gives CDR1 SQVTM, CDR2 ANQGSEA. This CDR3 comprises 14 residues. V lost 5 bases and J 4 bases, leaving 15 bases between the germline ends. This CDR3 is CSVKSGGAGNTIYF. The DNA of the CDR3 is TGCAGCGTTAAATCCGGGGGCGCCGGAAACACCATATATTTT.

This CDR3 is CASSHDGTPGDTIYF. The CDR3 DNA follows: TGCGCCAGCAGTCATGACGGGACACCGGGAGACACCATATATTTT. The chain combines TRBV4-1 with TRBJ1-3; D perhaps matches TRBD1 (6 bases). V was clipped by 6 bases and J by 8 bases, with 20 bases between them. Germline lookup yields CDR1 MGHRA and CDR2 YSYEKL. There are 15 residues in the CDR3.

About this clonotype: At one of its ends the junction is not consistent with the germline gene, which may arise from a read error. The V call is TRBV7-7, the J call TRBJ2-1, with D maybe TRBD2 (6 bases). CDR1 is SSHAT and CDR2 is FNYEAQ in the germline V gene (reference sequence). The CDR3 covers 14 residues. The DNA of the CDR3 is TGTGCTAGCAGCGAAGGTACCCGGGGGAATGAGCAGTTCTTC. Its translation: CASSEGTRGNEQFF. Filled out from reference TRBV7-7 and TRBJ2-1, the complete variable domain reads GAGVSQSPRYKVTKRGQDVTLRCDPISSHATLYWYQQALGQGPEFLTYFNYEAQPDKSGLPSDRFSAERPEGSISTLTIQRTEQRDSAMYRCASSEGTRGNEQFFGPGTRLTVL.

This clonotype was observed a handful of times. The J gene is TRBJ1-1, the V gene TRBV29-1, with D tentatively TRBD1 (5 bases). This CDR3 comprises 12 residues. Germline V lookup: CDR1 SQVTM, CDR2 ANQGSEA. The CDR3 DNA reads TGCACGGGGGGAGGAATGAACACTGAAGCTTTCTTT. It is translated as CTGGGMNTEAFF.

V gene TRBV27 combines with J gene TRBJ2-1, with 7 bases lining up with TRBD2. V lost 5 bases and J lost 10; bases outside the gene matches: 5. Germline V CDR1 and CDR2: MNHEY, SMNVEV (reference sequence). The CDR3 is 12 residues long. The CDR3 DNA reads TGTGCCAGCAGTCCACGGGGGGTAGAGCAGTTCTTC. The encoded protein is CASSPRGVEQFF.